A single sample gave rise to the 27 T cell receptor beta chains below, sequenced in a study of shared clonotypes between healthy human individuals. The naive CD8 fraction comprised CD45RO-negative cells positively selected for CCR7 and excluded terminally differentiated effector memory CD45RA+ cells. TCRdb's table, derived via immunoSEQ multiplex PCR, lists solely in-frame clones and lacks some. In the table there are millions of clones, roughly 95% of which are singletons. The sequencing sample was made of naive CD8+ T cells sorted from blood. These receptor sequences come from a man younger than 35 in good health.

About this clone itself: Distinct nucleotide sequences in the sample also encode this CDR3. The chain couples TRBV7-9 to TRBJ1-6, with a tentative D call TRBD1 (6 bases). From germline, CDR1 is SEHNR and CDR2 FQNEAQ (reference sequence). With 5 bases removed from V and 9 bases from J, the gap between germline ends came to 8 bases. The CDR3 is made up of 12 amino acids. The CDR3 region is CASSIGGSPLHF. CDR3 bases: TGTGCCAGCAGCATAGGGGGTTCACCCCTCCACTTT.

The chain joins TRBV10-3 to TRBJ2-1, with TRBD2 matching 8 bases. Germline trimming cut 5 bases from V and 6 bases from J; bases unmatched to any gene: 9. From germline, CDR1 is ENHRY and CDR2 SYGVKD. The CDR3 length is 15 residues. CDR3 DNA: TGTGCCATCAGTTTTAGCGGGGAATTCGTCAATGAGCAGTTCTTC. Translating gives CAISFSGEFVNEQFF.

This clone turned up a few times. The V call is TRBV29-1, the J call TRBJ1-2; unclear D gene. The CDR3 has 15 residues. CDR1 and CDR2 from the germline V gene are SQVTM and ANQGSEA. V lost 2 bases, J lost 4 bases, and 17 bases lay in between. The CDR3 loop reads CSVERENIEGYGYTF. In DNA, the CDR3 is TGCAGCGTTGAAAGGGAAAATATTGAGGGCTATGGCTACACCTTC.

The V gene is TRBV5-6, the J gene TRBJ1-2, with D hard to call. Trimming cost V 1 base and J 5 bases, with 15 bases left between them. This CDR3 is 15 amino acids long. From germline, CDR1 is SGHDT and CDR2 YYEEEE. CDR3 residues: CASSLMALWSYGYTF. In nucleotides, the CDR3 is TGTGCCAGCAGCTTGATGGCTCTATGGAGTTATGGCTACACCTTC.

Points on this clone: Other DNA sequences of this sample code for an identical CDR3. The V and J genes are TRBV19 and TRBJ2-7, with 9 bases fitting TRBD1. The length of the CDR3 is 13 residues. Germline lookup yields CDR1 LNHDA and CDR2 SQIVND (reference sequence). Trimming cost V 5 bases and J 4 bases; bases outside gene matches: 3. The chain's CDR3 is CASSADRGYEQYF. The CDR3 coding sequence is TGTGCCAGTAGTGCGGACAGGGGTTACGAGCAGTACTTC.

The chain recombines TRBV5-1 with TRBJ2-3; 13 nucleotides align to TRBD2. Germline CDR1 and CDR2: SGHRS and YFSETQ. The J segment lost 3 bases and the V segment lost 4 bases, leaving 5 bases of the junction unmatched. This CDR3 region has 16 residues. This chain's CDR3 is CASSELAGGLTDTQYF. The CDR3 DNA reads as TGCGCCAGCAGCGAACTAGCGGGGGGGCTGACAGATACGCAGTATTTT.

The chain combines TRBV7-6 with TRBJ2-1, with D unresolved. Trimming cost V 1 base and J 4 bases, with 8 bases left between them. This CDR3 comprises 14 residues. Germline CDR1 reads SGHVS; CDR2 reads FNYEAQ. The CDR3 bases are TGTGCCAGCAGCTTAGTGGGCCATTACAATGAGCAGTTCTTC. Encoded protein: CASSLVGHYNEQFF.

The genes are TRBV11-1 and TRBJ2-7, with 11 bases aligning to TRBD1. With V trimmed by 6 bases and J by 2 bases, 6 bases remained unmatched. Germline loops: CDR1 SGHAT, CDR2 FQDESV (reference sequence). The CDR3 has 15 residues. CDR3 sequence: CASSLGQGAAYEQYF. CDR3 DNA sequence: TGTGCCAGCAGTCTTGGACAGGGGGCCGCCTACGAGCAGTACTTC.

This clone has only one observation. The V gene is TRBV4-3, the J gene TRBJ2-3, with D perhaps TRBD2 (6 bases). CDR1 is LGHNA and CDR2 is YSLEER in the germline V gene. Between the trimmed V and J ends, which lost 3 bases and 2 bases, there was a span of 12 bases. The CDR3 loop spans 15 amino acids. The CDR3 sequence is CASSQWGGVTDTQYF. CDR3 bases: TGCGCCAGCAGCCAGTGGGGCGGGGTCACAGATACGCAGTATTTT.

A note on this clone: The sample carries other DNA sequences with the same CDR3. DNA for the CDR3: TGTGCCAGCAGCTTAGACAGGGTGAACTATGGCTACACCTTC. This sequence encodes CASSLDRVNYGYTF. The rearrangement links TRBV5-4 to TRBJ1-2, with TRBD1 matching over 7 bases. Germline V lookup: CDR1 SGHNT, CDR2 YYREEE (reference sequence). This CDR3 has 14 residues. Trimming at V came to 2 bases and at J to 2 bases, leaving 3 bases not matched to a gene.

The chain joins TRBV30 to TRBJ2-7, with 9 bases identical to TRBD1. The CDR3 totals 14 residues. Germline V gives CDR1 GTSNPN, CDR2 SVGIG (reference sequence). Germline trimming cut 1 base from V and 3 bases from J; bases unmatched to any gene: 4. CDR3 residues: CAWSGRGQGYEQYF. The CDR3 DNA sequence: TGTGCCTGGAGTGGTCGGGGACAGGGCTACGAGCAGTACTTC.

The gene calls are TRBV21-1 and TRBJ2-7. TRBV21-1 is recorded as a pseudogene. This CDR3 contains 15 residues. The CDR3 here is CASSNGTASTYEQYF. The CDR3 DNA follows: TGTGCCAGCAGCAACGGGACGGCTTCTACCTACGAGCAGTACTTC.

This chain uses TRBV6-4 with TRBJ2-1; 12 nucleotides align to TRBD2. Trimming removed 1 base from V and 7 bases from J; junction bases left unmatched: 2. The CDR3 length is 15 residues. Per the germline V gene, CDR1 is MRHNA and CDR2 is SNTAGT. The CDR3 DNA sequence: TGTGCCAGCAGTGACTTTACTAGCGGGAGGAATGAGCAGTTCTTC. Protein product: CASSDFTSGRNEQFF.

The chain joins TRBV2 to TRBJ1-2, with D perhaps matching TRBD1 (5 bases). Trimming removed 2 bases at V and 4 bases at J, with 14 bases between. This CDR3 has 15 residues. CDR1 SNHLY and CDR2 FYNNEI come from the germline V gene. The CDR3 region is CASSELEGLGYGYTF. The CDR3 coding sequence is TGTGCCAGCAGTGAATTGGAGGGACTAGGCTATGGCTACACCTTC.

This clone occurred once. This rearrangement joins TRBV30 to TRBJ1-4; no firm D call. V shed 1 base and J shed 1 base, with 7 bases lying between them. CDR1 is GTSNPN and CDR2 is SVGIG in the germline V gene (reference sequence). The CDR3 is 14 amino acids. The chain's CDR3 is CAWSAVGTNEKLFF. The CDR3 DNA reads TGTGCCTGGAGTGCGGTTGGAACTAATGAAAAACTGTTTTTT.

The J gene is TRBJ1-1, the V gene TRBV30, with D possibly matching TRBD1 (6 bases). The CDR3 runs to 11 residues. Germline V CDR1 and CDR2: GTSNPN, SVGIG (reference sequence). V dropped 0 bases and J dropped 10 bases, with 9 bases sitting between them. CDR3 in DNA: TGTGCCTGGAGTGTAGGGGGGCCAGCTTTCTTT. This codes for CAWSVGGPAFF.

CDR3 amino acids: CASSLGTGGAETQYF. DNA of the CDR3: TGTGCCAGCAGCTTAGGGACAGGGGGCGCGGAGACCCAGTACTTC. The chain recombines TRBV7-9 with TRBJ2-5, with 11 bases matching TRBD1. In germline, CDR1 is SEHNR, CDR2 FQNEAQ (reference sequence). With V trimmed by 1 base and J by 5 bases, 3 bases remained unmatched. The CDR3 is 15 amino acids.

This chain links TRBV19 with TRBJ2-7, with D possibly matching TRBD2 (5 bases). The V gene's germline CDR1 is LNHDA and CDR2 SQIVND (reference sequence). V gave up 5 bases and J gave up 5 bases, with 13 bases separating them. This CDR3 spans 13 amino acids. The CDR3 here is CASSPSRVNEQYF. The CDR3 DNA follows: TGTGCCAGTAGTCCTTCGCGGGTGAACGAGCAGTACTTC.

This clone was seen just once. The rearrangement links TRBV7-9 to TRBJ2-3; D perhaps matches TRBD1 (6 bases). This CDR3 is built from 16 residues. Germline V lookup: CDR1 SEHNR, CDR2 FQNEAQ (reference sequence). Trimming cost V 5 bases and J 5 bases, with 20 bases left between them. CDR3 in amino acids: CASSDDRQPVKDTQYF. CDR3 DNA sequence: TGTGCCAGCAGCGATGACAGGCAGCCTGTGAAAGATACGCAGTATTTT.

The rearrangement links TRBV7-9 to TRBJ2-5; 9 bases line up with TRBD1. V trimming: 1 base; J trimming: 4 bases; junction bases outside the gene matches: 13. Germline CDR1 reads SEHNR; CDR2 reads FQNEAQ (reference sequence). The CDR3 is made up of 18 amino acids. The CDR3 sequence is CASSLVGDREGFGETQYF. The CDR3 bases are TGTGCCAGCAGCTTAGTGGGGGACAGGGAAGGTTTCGGAGAGACCCAGTACTTC. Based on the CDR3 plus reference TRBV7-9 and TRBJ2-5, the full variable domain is DTGVSQNPRHKITKRGQNVTFRCDPISEHNRLYWYRQTLGQGPEFLTYFQNEAQLEKSRLLSDRFSAERPKGSFSTLEIQRTEQGDSAMYLCASSLVGDREGFGETQYFGPGTRLLVL.

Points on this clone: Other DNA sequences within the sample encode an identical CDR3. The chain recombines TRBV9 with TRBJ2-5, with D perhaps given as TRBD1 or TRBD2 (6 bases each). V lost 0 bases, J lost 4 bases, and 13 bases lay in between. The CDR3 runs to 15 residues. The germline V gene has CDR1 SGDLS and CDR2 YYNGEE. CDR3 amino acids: CASSVGGGTVETQYF. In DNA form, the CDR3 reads TGTGCCAGCAGCGTAGGAGGGGGGACCGTAGAGACCCAGTACTTC.

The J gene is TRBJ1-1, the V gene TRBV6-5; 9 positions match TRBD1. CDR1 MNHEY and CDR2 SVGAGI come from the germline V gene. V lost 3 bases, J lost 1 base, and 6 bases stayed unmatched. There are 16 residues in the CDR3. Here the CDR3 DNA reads TGTGCCAGCAGTTATTTTACAGGGGGCGAGAACACTGAAGCTTTCTTT. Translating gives CASSYFTGGENTEAFF.

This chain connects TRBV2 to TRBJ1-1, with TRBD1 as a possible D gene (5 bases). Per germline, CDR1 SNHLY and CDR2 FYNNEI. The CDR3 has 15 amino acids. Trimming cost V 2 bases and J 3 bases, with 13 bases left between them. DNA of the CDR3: TGTGCCAGCAGTGAACCCCAGGACAAATACACTGAAGCTTTCTTT. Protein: CASSEPQDKYTEAFF.

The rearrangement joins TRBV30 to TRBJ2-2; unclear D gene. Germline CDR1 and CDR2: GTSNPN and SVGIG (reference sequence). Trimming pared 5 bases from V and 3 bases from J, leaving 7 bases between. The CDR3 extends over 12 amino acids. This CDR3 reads CAWQYDTGELFF. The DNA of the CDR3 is TGTGCCTGGCAATACGACACCGGGGAGCTGTTTTTT.

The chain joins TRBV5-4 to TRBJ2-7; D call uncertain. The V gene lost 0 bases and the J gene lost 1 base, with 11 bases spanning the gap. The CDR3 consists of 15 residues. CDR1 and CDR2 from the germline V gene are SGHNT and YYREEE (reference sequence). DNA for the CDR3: TGTGCCAGCAGCTTGGGTGGACGCCTTTCCTACGAGCAGTACTTC. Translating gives CASSLGGRLSYEQYF. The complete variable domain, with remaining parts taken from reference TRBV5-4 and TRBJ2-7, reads ETGVTQSPTHLIKTRGQQVTLRCSSQSGHNTVSWYQQALGQGPQFIFQYYREEENGRGNFPPRFSGLQFPNYSSELNVNALELDDSALYLCASSLGGRLSYEQYFGPGTRLTVT.

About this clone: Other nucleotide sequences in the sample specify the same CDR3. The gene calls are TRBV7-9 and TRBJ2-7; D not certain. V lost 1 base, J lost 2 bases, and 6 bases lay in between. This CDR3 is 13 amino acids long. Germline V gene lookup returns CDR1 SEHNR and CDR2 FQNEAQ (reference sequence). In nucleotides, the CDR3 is TGTGCCAGCAGCTTAGGTACGGCCTACGAGCAGTACTTC. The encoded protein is CASSLGTAYEQYF.

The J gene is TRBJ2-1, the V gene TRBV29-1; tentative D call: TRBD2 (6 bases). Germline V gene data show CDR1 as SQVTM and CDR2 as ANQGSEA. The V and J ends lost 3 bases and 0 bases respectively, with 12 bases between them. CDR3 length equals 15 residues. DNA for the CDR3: TGCAGCGTTGAGGTCGGGAGCAGCTCCTACAATGAGCAGTTCTTC. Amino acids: CSVEVGSSSYNEQFF.